This is a list of T cell receptor beta chains from one sample in a study of regulatory T cells in long-lasting Graves disease. TCRdb independently ran MiXCR on the multiplex PCR reads; one entry per CDR3 protein. There are fewer than 350,000 distinct CDR3 sequences in the sample; over 15% occur only once, and roughly 40% lies in the top ten. The input for sequencing was peripheral blood mononuclear cells (PBMCs), taken at new diagnosis, from a patient treated with antithyroid drugs. The receptor set was obtained from a female donor with Graves disease. Both conserved end residues are part of each CDR3. The order of the fields is V gene, J gene, D gene, clone size, CDR3 DNA, CDR3 protein. The D gene is left open where the match is weak. Size values are once, few and many counts, or a class for expanded clones, and some rows have none.

TRBV5-4	TRBJ1-2	TRBD1	.	TGTGCCAGCAGCTTACCGGGACAGGGGGGCTATGGCTACACCTTC	CASSLPGQGGYGYTF
TRBV24-1	TRBJ2-1	TRBD2	.	TGTGCCACCAGTGTAGCGGGAGGTGCCTACAATGAGCAGTTCTTC	CATSVAGGAYNEQFF
TRBV9	TRBJ2-1	.	.	TGTGCCAGCAGCCCCCTTGGGGGCCAAGGTCTCCATGAGCAGTTCTTC	CASSPLGGQGLHEQFF
TRBV18	TRBJ1-6	.	few	TGTGCCAGCACTCCGGGACCGACTAATTCACCCCTCCACTTT	CASTPGPTNSPLHF
TRBV18	TRBJ2-1	TRBD2	many	TGTGCCAGCTCACCAGGGACTAGCGGCCCCCTTGAGCAGTTCTTC	CASSPGTSGPLEQFF
TRBV6-9	TRBJ2-7	.	few	TGTGCCAGCAGTTACTCCTCGGGTAACGAGCAGTACTTC	CASSYSSGNEQYF
TRBV5-1	TRBJ2-7	.	many	TGTGCCAGCAGCTTAGATCAGGGTTCCTACGAGCAGTACTTC	CASSLDQGSYEQYF
TRBV28	TRBJ1-1	.	many	TGTGCCAGCAGTTCTCTTATCTCCGGGGGGCGCGACACTGAAGCTTTCTTT	CASSSLISGGRDTEAFF
TRBV30	TRBJ1-2	.	many	TGTGCCTGGAGTGTACACGGGAGAAACTATGGCTACACCTTC	CAWSVHGRNYGYTF
TRBV7-8	TRBJ2-1	TRBD1	.	TGTGCCAGCAGCTTAACAGGACAGGCGTATGAGCAGTTCTTC	CASSLTGQAYEQFF
TRBV6-5	TRBJ2-3	.	.	TGTGCCAGCAGTTATTCCGGGCTGTACACAGATACGCAGTATTTT	CASSYSGLYTDTQYF
TRBV3-1	TRBJ1-3	.	many	TGTGCCAGCAGCCGAAAAGGAGCCGGGGAATGGGGAAACACCATATATTTT	CASSRKGAGEWGNTIYF
TRBV6-5	TRBJ1-1	TRBD1	few	TGTGCCAGCAGTTACAGGACAGGAAAAGCTTTCTTT	CASSYRTGKAFF
TRBV7-2	TRBJ1-2	.	.	TGTGCCAGCAGCTTAGCGGCCGGGGGCGGCTATGGCTACACCTTC	CASSLAAGGGYGYTF
TRBV7-9	TRBJ2-2	TRBD2	.	TGTGCCAGCAGCTTATGGGAGGGGCTTCTAAATAACACCGGGGAGCTGTTTTTT	CASSLWEGLLNNTGELFF
TRBV20-1	TRBJ2-1	TRBD2	many	TGCAGTGCCGGGCCCCCCACTAGCGGGACGATCTACAATGAGCAGTTCTTC	CSAGPPTSGTIYNEQFF
TRBV12-3/TRBV12-4	TRBJ1-1	.	many	TGTGCCAGCAGTTCCCGTCCGGGGGGTGAAGCTTTCTTT	CASSSRPGGEAFF
TRBV12-3/TRBV12-4	TRBJ1-3	.	many	TGTGCCAGCAGTAGAGGACGCCTAAACGGTGGAAACACCATATATTTT	CASSRGRLNGGNTIYF
TRBV19	TRBJ2-1	.	few	TGTGCCAGTAGGGGTGCGGGAAGCTCCTACAATGAGCAGTTCTTC	CASRGAGSSYNEQFF
TRBV19	TRBJ2-7	.	many	TGTGCCAGCAGTAGGGGGGGCAGCTACGAGCAGTACTTC	CASSRGGSYEQYF
TRBV7-2	TRBJ2-1	.	few	TGTGCCAGCAGCTTAGCCGGCTGGGGTTACAATGAGCAGTTCTTC	CASSLAGWGYNEQFF
TRBV19	TRBJ1-1	TRBD1	many	TGTGCCAGTAACCCGGACAGGGCCGCTGAAGCTTTCTTT	CASNPDRAAEAFF
TRBV7-9	TRBJ2-1	TRBD2	many	TGTGCCAGCAGCTCATCGGGACTACTGTTCTTC	CASSSSGLLFF
TRBV19	TRBJ1-5	.	.	TGTGCCAGTAGTATAGTCCGGGGGGGGGGAGGTCAGCCCCAGCATTTT	CASSIVRGGGGQPQHF
TRBV28	TRBJ2-7	TRBD1	many	TGTGCCAGCAGTCTGATGACAGGGGCCCACGAGCAGTACTTC	CASSLMTGAHEQYF
TRBV25-1	TRBJ1-2	.	.	TGTGCCAGCAGTGAGACGGGAGGGCGCTACACCTTC	CASSETGGRYTF
TRBV28	TRBJ1-3	.	few	TGTGCCAGCAGCCCGGGTACGAGCTCTGGAAACACCATATATTTT	CASSPGTSSGNTIYF
TRBV19	TRBJ1-4	.	many	TGTGCCAGTACCCAAGTCTTCAGGTCACCTAATGAAAAACTGTTTTTT	CASTQVFRSPNEKLFF
TRBV7-8	TRBJ1-4	.	many	TGTGCCAGCAGCCTTACCGGGACATTGAATGAAAAACTGTTTTTT	CASSLTGTLNEKLFF
TRBV3-1	TRBJ2-7	TRBD1	.	TGTGCCACCTCCCCGGGGACAGGGGCCTACGAGCAGTACTTC	CATSPGTGAYEQYF
TRBV11-2	TRBJ1-2	.	.	TGTGCCAGCAGCTTAGATATCTCGACCTATGGCTACACCTTC	CASSLDISTYGYTF
TRBV20-1	TRBJ2-1	TRBD2	many	TGCAGTGCTACACTAGCGGGAGGCCACAACAATGAGCAGTTCTTC	CSATLAGGHNNEQFF
TRBV11-3	TRBJ2-3	.	.	TGTGCCAGCAGCTTTCTCAGGGGTGTCGGAGATACGCAGTATTTT	CASSFLRGVGDTQYF
TRBV11-2	TRBJ2-1	TRBD2	many	TGTGCCAGCAGTTTAGTCCTAGCGGGAGATGGAAATGAGCAGTTCTTC	CASSLVLAGDGNEQFF
TRBV6-2/TRBV6-3	TRBJ1-1	.	many	TGTGCCAGCAGAAGGACGGGGGAAATTGAAGCTTTCTTT	CASRRTGEIEAFF
TRBV7-3	TRBJ2-2	.	few	TGTGCCAGCAGCTTAGCTAGGACGGAAGCCGGGGAGCTGTTTTTT	CASSLARTEAGELFF
TRBV30	TRBJ2-5	TRBD1	many	TGTGCCTGGGCCCGACAGGGAGTTTCGGAGACCCAGTACTTC	CAWARQGVSETQYF
TRBV19	TRBJ1-6	TRBD1	.	TGTGCCAGTAGTCAACCAACGACAGGGGGCCGGCCCCGGTCACCCCTCCACTTT	CASSQPTTGGRPRSPLHF
TRBV2	TRBJ2-5	TRBD1	many	TGTGCCAGCCGACAGGGTGGCGAGACCCAGTACTTC	CASRQGGETQYF
TRBV29-1	TRBJ1-4	TRBD1	.	TGCAGCGTTGGGACAGGGTATGAAAAACTGTTTTTT	CSVGTGYEKLFF
TRBV6-2/TRBV6-3	TRBJ2-5	.	many	TGTGCCAGCATTAGAGGCATGTGGGGGGAGACATTCGAACAAGAGACCCAGTACTTC	CASIRGMWGETFEQETQYF
TRBV19	TRBJ2-3	.	.	TGTGCCAGTAGTACAGTGCAAACTAGCACAGATACGCAGTATTTT	CASSTVQTSTDTQYF
TRBV29-1	TRBJ2-4	.	.	TGCAGCGTCCCCGGGCAGGGAGCCAAAAACATTCAGTACTTC	CSVPGQGAKNIQYF
TRBV6-5	TRBJ2-7	TRBD2	many	TGTGCCAGCAGTTACCAGGGACTAGCGGGTCTCGAGCAGTACTTC	CASSYQGLAGLEQYF
TRBV5-1	TRBJ2-4	.	.	TGCGCCAGGGAAGGGTATGACATTCAGTACTTC	CAREGYDIQYF
TRBV11-1	TRBJ2-6	.	many	TGTGCCAGCAGCCAAGACTACAGGGCGTCCGGGGCCAACGTCCTGACTTTC	CASSQDYRASGANVLTF
TRBV29-1	TRBJ1-2	.	.	TGCAGCGTTGAAGATCTAACCGTTAACTATGGCTACACCTTC	CSVEDLTVNYGYTF
TRBV20-1	TRBJ2-7	TRBD2	few	TGCAGTGCGAAAACCTTAGCGGGAGGGCCGGGGGAGCAGTACTTC	CSAKTLAGGPGEQYF
TRBV12-3/TRBV12-4	TRBJ2-3	.	.	TGTGCCAGCTCCTCCCACGCCGTAGGGGCGATTAACGCAGATACGCAGTATTTT	CASSSHAVGAINADTQYF
TRBV5-1	TRBJ2-2	TRBD1	many	TGCGCCAGCAGCCTAGGACAGGGGGCCCCCGGGGAGCTGTTTTTT	CASSLGQGAPGELFF
TRBV6-2/TRBV6-3	TRBJ2-1	TRBD1	few	TGTGCCAGCAGCAGGACAGGGGAGTCCTACAATGAGCAGTTCTTC	CASSRTGESYNEQFF
TRBV2	TRBJ1-5	.	many	TGTGCCAGCAGGGATACAGGGAATCAGCCCCAGCATTTT	CASRDTGNQPQHF